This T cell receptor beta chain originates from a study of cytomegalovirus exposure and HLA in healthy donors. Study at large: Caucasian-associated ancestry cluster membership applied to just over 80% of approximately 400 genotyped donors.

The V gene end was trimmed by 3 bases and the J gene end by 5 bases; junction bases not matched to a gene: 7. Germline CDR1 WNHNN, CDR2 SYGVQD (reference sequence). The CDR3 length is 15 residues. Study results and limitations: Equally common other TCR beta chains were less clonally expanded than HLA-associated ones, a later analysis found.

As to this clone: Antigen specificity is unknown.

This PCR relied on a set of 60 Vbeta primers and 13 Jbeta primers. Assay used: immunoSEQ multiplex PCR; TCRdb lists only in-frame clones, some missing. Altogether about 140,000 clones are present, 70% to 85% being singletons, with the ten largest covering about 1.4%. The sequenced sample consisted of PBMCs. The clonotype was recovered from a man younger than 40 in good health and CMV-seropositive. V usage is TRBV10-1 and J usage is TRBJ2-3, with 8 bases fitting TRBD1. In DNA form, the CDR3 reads TGCGCCAGCAGTGAACCCGGACAGGGTAAAGATACGCAGTATTTT. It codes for CASSEPGQGKDTQYF.